The 24 T cell receptor beta chains listed next were all sequenced from one sample in a study of shared clonotypes between healthy human individuals. This table comes from immunoSEQ multiplex PCR, and its TCRdb copy is limited to in-frame clones, with some not included. The sample has around 2.3 million clones; 90% to 97% are singletons. The specimen sequenced was naive CD4+ T cells sorted from blood. Described subset: CD45RA+ positively selected. The receptor set was obtained from a young man in good health.

Regarding this clone: Other DNA sequences within the sample encode an identical CDR3. The chain couples TRBV30 to TRBJ1-3; D is uncertain. The CDR3 length is 13 residues. The germline V gene has CDR1 GTSNPN and CDR2 SVGIG (reference sequence). Deletions cut 0 bases from V and 2 bases from J, with 5 bases between. CDR3: CAWSVQAGNTIYF. In DNA, the CDR3 is TGTGCCTGGAGTGTTCAGGCTGGAAACACCATATATTTT.

The J gene is TRBJ2-7, the V gene TRBV15; 7 bases are a match to TRBD2. CDR3 length: 17 residues. Germline CDR1 and CDR2: LNHNV and YYDKDF (reference sequence). Trimming at V came to 1 base and at J to 1 base, leaving 10 bases not matched to a gene. The CDR3 nucleotides read TGTGCCACCAGCAGAGCCCCTGGGAGCGGGGTTTCCTACGAGCAGTACTTC. This gives the protein CATSRAPGSGVSYEQYF.

The V call is TRBV28, the J call TRBJ1-3; D uncertain. This CDR3 contains 12 residues. V shed 7 bases and J shed 0 bases, with 4 bases lying between them. Per the germline V gene, CDR1 is MDHEN and CDR2 is SYDVKM. CDR3 protein: CASNDSGNTIYF. In DNA, the CDR3 is TGTGCCAGCAACGACTCTGGAAACACCATATATTTT.

The CDR3 DNA follows: TGTGCCATCAGTGAGTCGTTTCAGGCAGGGGGCTTCAACTATGGCTACACCTTC. Its translation is CAISESFQAGGFNYGYTF. The rearrangement uses TRBV10-3 and TRBJ1-2, with 8 bases fitting TRBD1. The CDR3 length is 18 residues. The junction had 11 bases not matched to a gene; V was cut back by 0 bases and J by 2 bases. Germline V gene lookup returns CDR1 ENHRY and CDR2 SYGVKD.

The chain employs TRBV7-8 and TRBJ2-7, with 12 bases lining up with TRBD2. The CDR3 loop spans 17 amino acids. V was pared by 3 bases and J by 4 bases, with 10 bases of the junction left unmatched. The germline CDR1 and CDR2 sequences are SGHVS and FQNEAQ. The chain's CDR3 is CASSFAGTSGFFYEQYF. CDR3 sequence (DNA): TGTGCCAGCAGCTTCGCCGGGACTAGCGGGTTTTTTTACGAGCAGTACTTC.

The chain employs TRBV5-1 and TRBJ2-5; D is possibly TRBD2 (7 bases). V lost 0 bases to trimming and J lost 6 bases, with 15 bases between them. The CDR3 extends over 15 amino acids. Germline loops: CDR1 SGHRS, CDR2 YFSETQ. The CDR3 here is CASSLEGGQVKTQYF. The CDR3 DNA reads TGCGCCAGCAGCTTGGAGGGGGGGCAGGTGAAGACCCAGTACTTC.

In this sample, this clone turned up a few times. This chain uses TRBV5-4 with TRBJ1-6; TRBD1 matches at 8 bases. Germline CDR1 is SGHNT and CDR2 is YYREEE (reference sequence). Unmatched junction bases numbered 5, after V lost 0 bases and J lost 9 bases. The CDR3 totals 15 residues. CDR3 in amino acids: CASSLVQGASSPLHF. CDR3 DNA: TGTGCCAGCAGCTTGGTGCAGGGGGCATCTTCACCCCTCCACTTT.

This clone was seen only a few times. The chain couples TRBV30 to TRBJ2-5, with 7 positions matching TRBD2. V trimming: 1 base; J trimming: 4 bases; junction bases outside the gene matches: 6. This CDR3 is built from 14 residues. The germline V gene encodes CDR1 GTSNPN and CDR2 SVGIG (reference sequence). The CDR3 loop is CAWSEMGGRETQYF. DNA of the CDR3: TGTGCCTGGAGTGAGATGGGCGGGAGAGAGACCCAGTACTTC.

This sequence joins TRBV5-1 and TRBJ2-2, with D perhaps matching TRBD1 or TRBD2 (6 bases each). The CDR3 contains 13 residues. Germline V CDR1 and CDR2: SGHRS, YFSETQ. The V and J ends lost 6 bases and 6 bases respectively, with 12 bases between them. The CDR3 DNA sequence: TGCGCCAGCATGGGGGGCTCGGCCGGGGAGCTGTTTTTT. Residues: CASMGGSAGELFF.

The CDR3 protein is CASSYRDKYQGLNTEAFF. The CDR3 coding sequence is TGTGCCAGCAGTTACCGGGACAAATATCAGGGGTTGAACACTGAAGCTTTCTTT. The V gene is TRBV9, the J gene TRBJ1-1; D possibly corresponds to TRBD1 (6 bases). The CDR3 loop spans 18 amino acids. The germline CDR1 and CDR2 sequences are SGDLS and YYNGEE. Trimming took off 5 bases at V and 0 bases at J, with 23 bases between the two ends.

V usage is TRBV28 and J usage is TRBJ1-1, with D possibly matching TRBD1 (6 bases). V shed 10 bases and J shed 8 bases, with 17 bases lying between them. CDR1 is MDHEN, CDR2 SYDVKM, per germline. The CDR3 loop spans 12 amino acids. CDR3 residues: CATLGADAEAFF. The CDR3 bases are TGTGCCACCCTGGGGGCCGACGCGGAAGCTTTCTTT.

The chain uses TRBV5-1 and TRBJ2-1; D tentatively reads TRBD1 or TRBD2 (5 bases each). V was cut by 0 bases and J by 5 bases, with 18 bases left in between. The CDR3 is 17 residues long. CDR1 is SGHRS, CDR2 YFSETQ, per germline. In DNA form, the CDR3 reads TGCGCCAGCAGCTTGGTCGTGAGCCACGGGGCTCACAATGAGCAGTTCTTC. It yields the protein CASSLVVSHGAHNEQFF.

The gene calls are TRBV9 and TRBJ2-1; TRBD2 matches at 8 bases. Germline V CDR1 and CDR2: SGDLS, YYNGEE. With 4 bases clipped from V and 8 bases from J, the junction kept 8 bases outside the gene matches. The CDR3 spans 14 residues. This chain's CDR3 is CASSSRLAFDEQFF. CDR3 nucleotides: TGTGCCAGCAGCTCCCGACTAGCGTTCGATGAGCAGTTCTTC.

The genes are TRBV15 and TRBJ2-3; 8 nucleotides agree with TRBD2. Germline V gives CDR1 LNHNV, CDR2 YYDKDF (reference sequence). V lost 7 bases and J lost 3; bases outside the gene matches: 6. The CDR3 length is 14 residues. This chain's CDR3 is CATTPGGGTDTQYF. The CDR3 DNA reads as TGTGCCACCACCCCCGGGGGGGGGACAGATACGCAGTATTTT.

This clone has only one observation. The V gene is TRBV27, the J gene TRBJ1-1, with 8 bases that match TRBD1. Germline assignment: CDR1 MNHEY and CDR2 SMNVEV (reference sequence). Trimming removed 2 bases from V and 12 bases from J; junction bases left unmatched: 11. The CDR3 spans 14 residues. CDR3 in amino acids: CASSLRGQVGGTFF. DNA for the CDR3: TGTGCCAGCAGTTTAAGGGGACAGGTAGGTGGGACTTTCTTT.

The chain links TRBV28 to TRBJ2-7; tentative D call: TRBD2 (5 bases). This CDR3 region has 14 residues. Germline V lookup: CDR1 MDHEN, CDR2 SYDVKM. V shed 6 bases and J shed 4 bases, with 16 bases lying between them. CDR3 amino acids: CASRQGLGGYEQYF. The CDR3 DNA reads TGTGCCAGCAGACAAGGGCTTGGAGGTTACGAGCAGTACTTC.

The chain has TRBV7-9 and TRBJ1-1; D unresolved. With 5 bases removed from V and 2 bases from J, the gap between germline ends came to 9 bases. The CDR3 runs to 13 residues. The germline V gene encodes CDR1 SEHNR and CDR2 FQNEAQ (reference sequence). CDR3 loop: CASSRAANTEAFF. In DNA form, the CDR3 reads TGTGCCAGCAGCCGGGCAGCAAACACTGAAGCTTTCTTT.

The chain combines TRBV5-1 with TRBJ2-1; 8 nucleotides align to TRBD2. CDR3 length: 15 residues. Germline assignment: CDR1 SGHRS and CDR2 YFSETQ. V gave up 2 bases and J gave up 6 bases; unmatched junction bases: 7. The CDR3 DNA reads as TGCGCCAGCAGCTTTGGGGGACTAGGGGCCAATGAGCAGTTCTTC. Encoded protein: CASSFGGLGANEQFF.

The chain has TRBV7-2 and TRBJ2-1; 9 bases fit TRBD2. After removal of 1 base from V and 4 bases from J, the junction contained 11 bases not matched to a gene. Per germline, CDR1 SGHTA and CDR2 FQGNSA. This CDR3 has 18 amino acids. The CDR3 loop is CASSLVGAGGPGYNEQFF. The CDR3 region has the DNA TGTGCCAGCAGCTTAGTGGGGGCGGGAGGGCCTGGTTACAATGAGCAGTTCTTC.

The chain carries TRBV5-6 and TRBJ1-1; 11 bases map to TRBD1. With 5 bases clipped from V and 0 bases from J, the junction kept 6 bases outside the gene matches. Germline CDR1 is SGHDT and CDR2 is YYEEEE. The CDR3 totals 16 residues. CDR3 amino acids: CASRSGTGGLNTEAFF. CDR3 sequence (DNA): TGTGCCAGCAGGTCCGGGACAGGGGGGCTGAACACTGAAGCTTTCTTT.

This clone was picked up one time. V is TRBV7-9 and J is TRBJ2-7, with 10 bases that match TRBD2. J was trimmed by 7 bases and V by 1 base; bases with no gene match: 16. Germline-derived CDR1 and CDR2 are SEHNR and FQNEAQ (reference sequence). The CDR3 consists of 18 residues. CDR3: CASSLGGLGLASTGEQYF. Here the CDR3 DNA reads TGTGCCAGCAGCTTAGGAGGCCTGGGACTAGCGTCAACGGGGGAGCAGTACTTC.

A few counts support this clone. At the DNA level, this CDR3 is encoded by other sequences in the same sample as well. This chain uses TRBV5-1 with TRBJ2-7; unclear D gene. Per the germline V gene, CDR1 is SGHRS and CDR2 is YFSETQ. This CDR3 has 13 amino acids. V was trimmed by 0 bases and J by 0 bases, leaving 4 bases between them. CDR3 sequence (DNA): TGCGCCAGCAGCTTGGAAAACTCCTACGAGCAGTACTTC. Residues: CASSLENSYEQYF.

V usage is TRBV18 and J usage is TRBJ2-7; unclear D gene. CDR3 size: 14 residues. Trimming pared 0 bases from V and 3 bases from J, leaving 9 bases between. The germline gives CDR1 KGHSH, CDR2 LQKENI. The CDR3 sequence is CASSPPSKDYEQYF. The CDR3 DNA is TGTGCCAGCTCACCACCGTCCAAGGACTACGAGCAGTACTTC.

This chain joins TRBV28 and TRBJ2-3, with 8 bases that match TRBD2. Unmatched junction bases numbered 7, after V lost 2 bases and J lost 0 bases. The CDR3 is 17 amino acids. CDR1 MDHEN and CDR2 SYDVKM come from the germline V gene. CDR3 bases: TGTGCCAGCAGTTTACCATCCGGGGGGGTAAGCACAGATACGCAGTATTTT. It is translated as CASSLPSGGVSTDTQYF.